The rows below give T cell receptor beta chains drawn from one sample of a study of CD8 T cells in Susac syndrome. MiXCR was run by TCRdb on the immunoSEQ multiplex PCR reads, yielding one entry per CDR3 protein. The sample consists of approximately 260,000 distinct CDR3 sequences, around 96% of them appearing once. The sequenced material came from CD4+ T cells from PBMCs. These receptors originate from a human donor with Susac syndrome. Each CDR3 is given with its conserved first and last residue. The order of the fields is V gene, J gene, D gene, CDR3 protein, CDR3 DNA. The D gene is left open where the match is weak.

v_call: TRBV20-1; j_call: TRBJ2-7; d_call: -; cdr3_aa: CSARALLGSTYEQYF; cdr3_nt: TGCAGTGCTAGAGCCCTTTTAGGGTCCACCTACGAGCAGTACTTC
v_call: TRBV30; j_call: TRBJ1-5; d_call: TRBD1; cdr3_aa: CAWSVGGQGNQPQHF; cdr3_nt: TGTGCCTGGAGTGTGGGGGGACAGGGTAATCAGCCCCAGCATTTT
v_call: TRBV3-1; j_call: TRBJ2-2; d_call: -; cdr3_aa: CASSPQGDLWGELFF; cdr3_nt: TGTGCCAGCAGCCCCCAAGGAGATCTATGGGGGGAGCTGTTTTTT
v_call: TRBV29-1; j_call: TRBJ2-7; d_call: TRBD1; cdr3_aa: CSVRQGFYEQYF; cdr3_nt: TGCAGCGTTCGACAGGGGTTCTACGAGCAGTACTTC
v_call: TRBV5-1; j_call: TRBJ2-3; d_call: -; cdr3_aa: CASSSLGSSTDTQYF; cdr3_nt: TGCGCCAGCAGCTCCCTCGGTAGCTCCACAGATACGCAGTATTTT
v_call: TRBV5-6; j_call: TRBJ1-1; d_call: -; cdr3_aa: CASSFFSTAPEAFF; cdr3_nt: TGTGCCAGCAGCTTTTTCTCTACGGCTCCGGAAGCTTTCTTT
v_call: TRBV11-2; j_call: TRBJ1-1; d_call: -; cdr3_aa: CASSLVGTMNTEAFF; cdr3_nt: TGTGCCAGCAGCTTAGTTGGGACAATGAACACTGAAGCTTTCTTT
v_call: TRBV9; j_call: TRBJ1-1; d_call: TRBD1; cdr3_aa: CASSSHRGVNTEAFF; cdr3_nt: TGTGCCAGCAGCTCCCACAGGGGTGTGAACACTGAAGCTTTCTTT
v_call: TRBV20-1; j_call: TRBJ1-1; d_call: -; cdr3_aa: CSARPPGREDTEAFF; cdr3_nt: TGCAGTGCTAGACCACCGGGACGTGAAGACACTGAAGCTTTCTTT
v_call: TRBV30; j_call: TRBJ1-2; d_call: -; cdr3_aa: CAWSVEGMGGYTF; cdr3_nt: TGTGCCTGGAGTGTGGAGGGAATGGGCGGCTACACCTTC
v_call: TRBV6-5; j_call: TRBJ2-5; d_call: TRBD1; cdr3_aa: CASGRQGTETQYF; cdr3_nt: TGTGCCAGCGGGCGACAGGGCACGGAGACCCAGTACTTC
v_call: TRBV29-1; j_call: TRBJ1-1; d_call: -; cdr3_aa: CSVAGQRNTEAFF; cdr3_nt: TGCAGCGTTGCTGGGCAGAGGAACACTGAAGCTTTCTTT
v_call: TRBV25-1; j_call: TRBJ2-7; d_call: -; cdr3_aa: CASRLNYEQYF; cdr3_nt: TGTGCCAGCAGACTAAACTACGAGCAGTACTTC
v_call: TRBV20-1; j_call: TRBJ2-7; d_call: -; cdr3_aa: CSAMTSYSYEQYF; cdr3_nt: TGCAGTGCTATGACCAGTTACTCCTACGAGCAGTACTTC
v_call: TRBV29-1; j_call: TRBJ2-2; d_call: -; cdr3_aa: CSVEENTGELFF; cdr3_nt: TGCAGCGTTGAAGAAAACACCGGGGAGCTGTTTTTT
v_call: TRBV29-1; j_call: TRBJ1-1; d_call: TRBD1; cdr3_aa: CSAKTGFRWENTEAFF; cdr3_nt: TGCAGCGCAAAGACAGGGTTTAGATGGGAAAACACTGAAGCTTTCTTT